One and the same sample provided the 3 T cell receptor beta chains below, sequenced in a study of cytomegalovirus exposure and HLA in healthy donors. It was with 60 Vbeta and 13 Jbeta primers that the PCR ran. The method was immunoSEQ multiplex PCR; TCRdb's version includes in-frame clones alone and lacks a portion of them. This repertoire shows under 150,000 clones, roughly 82% found once; its top ten account for under 3.5%. Sequenced: PBMCs. Source of these receptors: a man aged 50-59 years in good health and CMV-seronegative.

This clone appeared once. This chain links TRBV19 with TRBJ2-4; D is possibly TRBD1 (5 bases). CDR1 and CDR2 (germline): LNHDA, SQIVND (reference sequence). CDR3 length equals 15 residues. With 3 bases removed from V and 2 bases from J, the gap between germline ends came to 11 bases. The CDR3 sequence: CASSMSQGTKNIQYF. The CDR3 DNA is TGTGCCAGTAGTATGTCGCAGGGAACCAAAAACATTCAGTACTTC.

This clone was counted once. The rearrangement uses TRBV2 and TRBJ2-3; TRBD2 matches 7 bases. The CDR3 loop spans 14 amino acids. The J segment lost 3 bases and the V segment lost 3 bases, leaving 3 bases of the junction unmatched. Germline assignment: CDR1 SNHLY and CDR2 FYNNEI. The CDR3 protein is CASSEGRGTDTQYF. CDR3 nucleotide sequence: TGTGCCAGCAGTGAGGGGCGGGGGACAGATACGCAGTATTTT.

This chain links TRBV6-5 with TRBJ1-2; tentative D call: TRBD1 (6 bases). Germline V gene sequence: CDR1 MNHEY, CDR2 SVGAGI. V dropped 6 bases and J dropped 4 bases, with 15 bases sitting between them. This CDR3 is 14 amino acids long. The CDR3 reads CASRTPGVLYGYTF. CDR3 nucleotide sequence: TGTGCCAGCAGGACCCCAGGGGTTCTCTATGGCTACACCTTC.